This T cell receptor (beta chain) was documented in a study of blood T cell repertoires in COVID-19. In the original analysis: Reference gene primer amplification gave nucleated cell count estimates. The data were produced by immunoSEQ multiplex PCR, yet TCRdb's version contains in-frame clones alone and is incomplete. The DNA gave D and trimming, while V, J and clone size come from that table. Seen here are just over 200,000 clones, around three quarters observed once, and the top ten hold 5.5% to 7%. This clone was seen only once. Material: peripheral blood. The sequence came from a woman in her seventies with acute or convalescent COVID-19.

CDR3 protein: CAIRQVANTEAFF. CDR3 DNA: TGTGCCATCAGACAGGTTGCGAACACTGAAGCTTTCTTT. This chain connects TRBV10-3 to TRBJ1-1, with D perhaps TRBD1 (5 bases). There are 13 residues in the CDR3. V was cut by 6 bases and J by 1 base, with 9 bases left in between. Per the germline V gene, CDR1 is ENHRY and CDR2 is SYGVKD.